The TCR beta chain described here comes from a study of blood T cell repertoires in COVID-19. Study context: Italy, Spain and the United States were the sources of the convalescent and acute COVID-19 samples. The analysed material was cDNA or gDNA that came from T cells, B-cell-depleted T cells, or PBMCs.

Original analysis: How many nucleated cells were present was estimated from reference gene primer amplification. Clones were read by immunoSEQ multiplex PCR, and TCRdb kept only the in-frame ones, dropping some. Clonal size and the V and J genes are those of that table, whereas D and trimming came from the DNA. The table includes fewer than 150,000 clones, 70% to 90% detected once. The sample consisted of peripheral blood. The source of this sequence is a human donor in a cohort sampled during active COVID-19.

DNA of the CDR3: TGTGCCAGCAGCTTAGCGGAGTCGGGCACCGGGGAGCTGTTTTTT. It codes for CASSLAESGTGELFF. V gene TRBV7-6 combines with J gene TRBJ2-2; D is unresolved. The CDR3 is made up of 15 amino acids. V was clipped by 0 bases and J by 4 bases, with 9 bases between them. Germline values: CDR1 SGHVS, CDR2 FNYEAQ.